The sequence of this TCR beta chain was determined in a study of blood T cells in healthy people across ages (dated by TCRdb to the mid-2010s). At the level of the whole study: In model experiments, template switching captured roughly one uniquely barcoded TCR beta cDNA molecule for every two T cells. Age-related changes in TCR beta repertoire diversity were measured in the study by deep sequencing normalized with unique cDNA molecular identifiers. The donors were divided into four age groups: young (average around 16 years), middle-aged (almost 40), aged (roughly 60) and long-lived (roughly 82). To avoid experimental bias, donors of different ages were spread randomly across the sequencing lanes. The study analyzed two additional independent replicas of 1 million unique cDNA reads from the same blood draw for two donors, one aged 18 to 29 and one aged 80 or older. What the authors observed across the whole study: The CMV infection status of donors was not known, potentially confounding age-related changes in expanded clonotypes. As age increased, observed TCR beta diversity per million T cells dropped in a roughly linear way, and a significant reduction was already evident by age 40. Compared with the aged group, the long-lived group had more naive CD4+ T cells, fewer expanded clones and increased TCR diversity, a pattern suggesting age selection. Bulk unsorted PBMC profiling prevented conclusive comparison of naive and antigen-experienced compartments. Observed TCR beta diversity correlated strongly with the percentage of naive T cells measured by flow cytometry. Total diversity estimates from one million sequenced T cells were considered lower bounds and underestimates.

Systemically healthy Caucasian individuals from Russia, over 30 in total and aged about 6 to 100 years, were included as donors. Each donor gave ten milliliters of peripheral blood, collected into EDTA-treated Vacutainer tubes. Ficoll-Paque density-gradient centrifugation was used to isolate PBMCs, with at least 6.5 million per sample. Total RNA was extracted from PBMCs with Trizol reagent, with at least 6 micrograms obtained per sample. For every donor, flow cytometry on a PBMC aliquot measured the percentage of naive CD45RAhigh/CD27high T cells. The library was built by means of 5' RACE. The second PCR ran for roughly 7 to 11 cycles and used a J-beta primer mix along with a sample-barcoded 5' primer. A unique molecular identifier was introduced onto each TCR beta cDNA molecule by a template-switch 5' adaptor carrying 12 random nucleotides. Each sample yielded at least 3 million CDR3-containing paired-end reads. The Mint cDNA synthesis kit, primed by a TRBC-specific oligonucleotide, was used to synthesize first-strand cDNA from all RNA. After uracil-DNA glycosylase treatment, a first 18-cycle PCR used universal primers M1SS and BC2_uni_R on all cDNA. For the original study's pipeline: Each sample was normalized by randomly selecting 1 million high-quality reads, each carrying a distinct molecular identifier. Reads with shared molecular identifiers were discarded instead of being binned into consensus sequences. MiTCR, set to a Q25 quality threshold and the strictest error-elimination algorithm, was used for CDR3 identification, clonotype clustering and error correction. A nonparametric unseen species model with Euler transformation was used to estimate a lower bound on total TCR beta diversity. TCRdb trimmed public reads at Q25 via fastp, called clones via MiXCR and kept in-frame beta chains. Rows with a matching CDR3 protein are joined into one entry that keeps the most common DNA and genes. These V and J calls are TCRdb output, not the study's own analysis. The sample contains 1.5 million to 2 million distinct CDR3 sequences, roughly two fifths of them found a single time. The ten most abundant clones make up more than 20% of the sample.

There are a few counts of this clonotype. Its antigen is currently not known. Base-call qualities are not available, and no considerably larger clone is one nucleotide away. Relative to germline, V is 2 bases shorter and J is 0 bases shorter, with 11 bases between their ends. CDR1 and CDR2 are read off the germline V gene as SGHAT and FQNNGV. The CDR3 goes from the cysteine to the phenylalanine over 16 residues. Only the CDR3 DNA stays, 48 bases, in frame from base 1. The chain employs TRBV11-2 and TRBJ2-1; the D region possibly corresponds to TRBD1 (5 bases align). Sequenced material: blood. This receptor was obtained from a human donor in good health. The CDR3 loop reads CASSLSRQSSYNEQFF. The nucleotide sequence reads TGTGCCAGCAGCTTAAGTCGACAGAGCTCCTACAATGAGCAGTTCTTC.